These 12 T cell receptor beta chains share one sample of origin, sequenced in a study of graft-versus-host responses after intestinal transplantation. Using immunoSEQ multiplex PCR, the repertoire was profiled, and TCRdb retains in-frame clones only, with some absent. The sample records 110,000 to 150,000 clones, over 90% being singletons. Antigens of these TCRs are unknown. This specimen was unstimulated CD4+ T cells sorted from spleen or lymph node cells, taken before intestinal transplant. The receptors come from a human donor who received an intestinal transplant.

CDR3: CASKSALYEQYF. The CDR3 region has the DNA TGTGCCAGCAAGTCTGCGCTTTACGAGCAGTACTTC. The chain uses TRBV28 and TRBJ2-7; D is ambiguous. V was clipped by 7 bases and J by 4 bases, with 11 bases between them. The CDR3 is made up of 12 amino acids. Germline V gene sequence: CDR1 MDHEN, CDR2 SYDVKM.

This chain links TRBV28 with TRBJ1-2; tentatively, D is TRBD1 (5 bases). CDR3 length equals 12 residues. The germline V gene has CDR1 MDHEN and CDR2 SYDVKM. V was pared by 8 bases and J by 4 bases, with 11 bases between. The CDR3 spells CASLLDSYGYTF. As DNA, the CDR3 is TGTGCCAGCCTACTAGACAGCTATGGCTACACCTTC.

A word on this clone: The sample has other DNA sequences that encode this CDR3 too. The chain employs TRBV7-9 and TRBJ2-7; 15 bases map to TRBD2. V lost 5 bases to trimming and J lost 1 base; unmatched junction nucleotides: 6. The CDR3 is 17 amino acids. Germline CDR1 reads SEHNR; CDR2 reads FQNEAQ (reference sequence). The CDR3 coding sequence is TGTGCCAGCAGCGCTCCTGGACTAGCGGGGGGGTCCTACGAGCAGTACTTC. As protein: CASSAPGLAGGSYEQYF.

The CDR3 sequence is CASGPGDSGTGETQYF. In DNA, the CDR3 is TGTGCCAGTGGACCGGGCGACTCCGGCACGGGAGAGACCCAGTACTTC. This chain joins TRBV19 and TRBJ2-5; D remains unclear. V gave up 8 bases and J gave up 4 bases, with 23 bases separating them. The CDR3 has 16 amino acids. The germline gives CDR1 LNHDA, CDR2 SQIVND (reference sequence).

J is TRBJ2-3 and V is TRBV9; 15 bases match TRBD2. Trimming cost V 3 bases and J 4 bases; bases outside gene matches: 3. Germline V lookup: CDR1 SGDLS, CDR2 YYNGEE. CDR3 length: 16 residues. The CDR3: CASSAGTSGRSDTQYF. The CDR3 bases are TGTGCCAGCAGCGCAGGGACTAGCGGGAGGTCAGATACGCAGTATTTT.

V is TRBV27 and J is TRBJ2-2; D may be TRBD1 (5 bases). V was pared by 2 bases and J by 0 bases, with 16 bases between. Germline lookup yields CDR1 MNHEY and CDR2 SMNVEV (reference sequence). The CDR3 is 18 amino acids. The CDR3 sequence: CASSLRQGLFANTGELFF. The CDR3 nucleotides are TGTGCCAGCAGTTTAAGGCAGGGCCTCTTCGCGAACACCGGGGAGCTGTTTTTT.

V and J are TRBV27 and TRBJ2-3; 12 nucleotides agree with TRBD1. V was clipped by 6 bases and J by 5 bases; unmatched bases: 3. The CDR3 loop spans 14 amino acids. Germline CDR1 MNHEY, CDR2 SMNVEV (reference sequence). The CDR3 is CASRGTGGVDTQYF. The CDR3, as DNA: TGTGCCAGCAGGGGGACAGGGGGCGTAGATACGCAGTATTTT.

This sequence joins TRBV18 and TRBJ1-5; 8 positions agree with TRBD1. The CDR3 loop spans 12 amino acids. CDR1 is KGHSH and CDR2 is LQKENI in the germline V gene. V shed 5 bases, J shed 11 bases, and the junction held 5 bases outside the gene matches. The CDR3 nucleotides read TGTGCCAGCTCAGACAGGGGCCAGTCCCAGCATTTT. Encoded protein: CASSDRGQSQHF. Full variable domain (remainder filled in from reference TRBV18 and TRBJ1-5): NAGVMQNPRHLVRRRGQEARLRCSPMKGHSHVYWYRQLPEEGLKFMVYLQKENIIDESGMPKERFSAEFPKEGPSILRIQQVVRGDSAAYFCASSDRGQSQHFGDGTRLSIL.

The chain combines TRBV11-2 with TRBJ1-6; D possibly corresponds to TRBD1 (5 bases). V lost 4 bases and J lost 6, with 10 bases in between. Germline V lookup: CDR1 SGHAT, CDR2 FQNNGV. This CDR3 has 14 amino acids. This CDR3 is CASSSDGTNSPLHF. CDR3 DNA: TGTGCCAGCAGCTCGGACGGGACTAATTCACCCCTCCACTTT.

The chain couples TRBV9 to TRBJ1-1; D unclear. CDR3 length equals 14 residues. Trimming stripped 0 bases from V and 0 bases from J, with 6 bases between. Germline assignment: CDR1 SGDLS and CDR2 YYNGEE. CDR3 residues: CASSVGSMNTEAFF. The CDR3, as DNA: TGTGCCAGCAGCGTAGGCAGCATGAACACTGAAGCTTTCTTT.

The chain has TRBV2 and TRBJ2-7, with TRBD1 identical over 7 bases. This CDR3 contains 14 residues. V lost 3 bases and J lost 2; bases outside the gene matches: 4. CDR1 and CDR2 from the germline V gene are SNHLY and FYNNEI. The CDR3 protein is CASSDDRVAYEQYF. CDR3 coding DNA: TGTGCCAGCAGTGATGACAGGGTGGCCTACGAGCAGTACTTC.

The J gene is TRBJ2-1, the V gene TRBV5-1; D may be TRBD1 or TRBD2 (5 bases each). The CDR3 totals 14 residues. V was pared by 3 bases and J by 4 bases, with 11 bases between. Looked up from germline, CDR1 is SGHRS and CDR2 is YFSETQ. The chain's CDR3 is CASSWDPGYNEQFF. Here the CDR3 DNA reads TGCGCCAGCAGCTGGGACCCGGGTTACAATGAGCAGTTCTTC.